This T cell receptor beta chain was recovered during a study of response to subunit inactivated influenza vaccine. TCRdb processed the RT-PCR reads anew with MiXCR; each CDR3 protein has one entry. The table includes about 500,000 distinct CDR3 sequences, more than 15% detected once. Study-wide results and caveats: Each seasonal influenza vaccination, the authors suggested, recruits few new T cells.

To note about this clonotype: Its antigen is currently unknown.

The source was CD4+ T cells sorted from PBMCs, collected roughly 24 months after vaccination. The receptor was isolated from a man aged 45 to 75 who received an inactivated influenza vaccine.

The CDR3 coding sequence is TGCGGGGGACAGGGCTCCTACAATGAGCAGTTCTTC. It specifies CGGQGSYNEQFF. The chain links TRBV20-1 to TRBJ2-1; 9 nucleotides agree with TRBD1. The CDR3 is 12 amino acids. Germline CDR1 is DFQATT and CDR2 is SNEGSKA (reference sequence).